Below, 30 T cell receptor beta chains from the same sample are listed, as sequenced in a study of human versus mouse CDR3 diversity and MHC coevolution. Data came from immunoSEQ multiplex PCR; TCRdb stores just in-frame clones and leaves some out. Of about 77,000 clones detected, 92% appear once; the ten largest clones hold more than 0.13%. Sequencing was performed on naive CD4+ T cells from blood. Subset denoted: CD45RO-negative CD62L-positive naive CD4 T cells. The source of these receptors is a person aged 30-69 years in good health.

CDR3 sequence (DNA): TGTGCCAGCAGGACACAGGGGGGCTACGAGCAGTACTTC. Translation gives CASRTQGGYEQYF. This chain links TRBV25-1 with TRBJ2-7, with 8 bases identical to TRBD1. This CDR3 comprises 13 residues. The V gene's germline CDR1 is MGHDK and CDR2 SYGVNS. Trimming removed 6 bases from V and 3 bases from J; junction bases left unmatched: 4.

The genes are TRBV5-1 and TRBJ2-5, with D tentatively TRBD2 (6 bases). With 7 bases removed from V and 4 bases from J, the gap between germline ends came to 14 bases. Germline V CDR1 and CDR2: SGHRS, YFSETQ. There are 13 residues in the CDR3. The CDR3 DNA reads TGCGCCAGCGGGGGGACGATGGGAGAGACCCAGTACTTC. Translated, it gives CASGGTMGETQYF.

This clone was recorded only once. This chain uses TRBV30 with TRBJ1-6, with 7 bases that match TRBD1. Looked up from germline, CDR1 is GTSNPN and CDR2 is SVGIG (reference sequence). The CDR3 consists of 16 residues. J lost 2 bases, V lost 4 bases, and 8 bases had no gene match. The CDR3 nucleotides read TGTGCCTGGATACAGGGGTTAGGGGCCTATAATTCACCCCTCCACTTT. It encodes CAWIQGLGAYNSPLHF. The full variable domain, completed using reference TRBV30 and TRBJ1-6, is SQTIHQWPATLVQPVGSPLSLECTVEGTSNPNLYWYRQAAGRGLQLLFYSVGIGQISSEVPQNLSASRPQDRQFILSSKKLLLSDSGFYLCAWIQGLGAYNSPLHFGNGTRLTVT.

The gene calls are TRBV5-8 and TRBJ1-1; D call uncertain. Trimming shortened V by 2 bases and J by 0 bases, and 11 bases separated the two germline ends. The CDR3 length is 15 residues. Germline loops: CDR1 SGHTS, CDR2 YDEGEE. CDR3 in DNA: TGTGCCAGCAGCTTTGGCCAACAATTGAACACTGAAGCTTTCTTT. Its protein is CASSFGQQLNTEAFF. Variable domain in full (rest from reference TRBV5-8 and TRBJ1-1): EAGVTQSPTHLIKTRGQQATLRCSPISGHTSVYWYQQALGLGLQFLLWYDEGEERNRGNFPPRFSGRQFPNYSSELNVNALELEDSALYLCASSFGQQLNTEAFFGQGTRLTVV.

The chain is built from TRBV4-2 and TRBJ2-3; 9 bases line up with TRBD2. V dropped 2 bases and J dropped 1; count of bases not matched to a gene: 4. Germline CDR1 LGHNA, CDR2 YNFKEQ. The CDR3 runs to 16 residues. The CDR3 sequence: CASSQSPSGGTDTQYF. CDR3 nucleotides: TGTGCCAGCAGCCAATCGCCTAGCGGGGGCACAGATACGCAGTATTTT.

This chain joins TRBV30 and TRBJ2-7; 8 bases are shared with TRBD2. The CDR3 totals 14 residues. The trim removed 2 bases at V and 2 bases at J, leaving 5 bases unmatched. Germline assignment: CDR1 GTSNPN and CDR2 SVGIG (reference sequence). The CDR3 reads CAWSISGGPYEQYF. The CDR3 DNA is TGTGCCTGGAGTATCAGCGGGGGACCCTACGAGCAGTACTTC.

The chain couples TRBV2 to TRBJ2-7; D is unclear. From germline, CDR1 is SNHLY and CDR2 FYNNEI. Trimming left V 4 bases short and J 2 bases short, with 12 bases between. The CDR3 covers 14 residues. DNA for the CDR3: TGTGCCAGCAGTGGCAGGCGACCGCCCTACGAGCAGTACTTC. It codes for CASSGRRPPYEQYF. The variable domain in full, with the rest retrieved from reference TRBV2 and TRBJ2-7, is EPEVTQTPSHQVTQMGQEVILRCVPISNHLYFYWYRQILGQKVEFLVSFYNNEISEKSEIFDDQFSVERPDGSNFTLKIRSTKLEDSAMYFCASSGRRPPYEQYFGPGTRLTVT.

V gene TRBV5-1 combines with J gene TRBJ2-7, with D possibly TRBD2 on 6 matching bases. V dropped 4 bases and J dropped 3 bases, with 17 bases sitting between them. CDR3 size: 15 residues. Looked up from germline, CDR1 is SGHRS and CDR2 is YFSETQ. CDR3 bases: TGCGCCAGCAGCCGCCTCGGGGGAATGGGCTACGAGCAGTACTTC. It is translated as CASSRLGGMGYEQYF.

The rearrangement uses TRBV7-8 and TRBJ2-2; 8 bases agree with TRBD1. CDR1 and CDR2 (germline): SGHVS, FQNEAQ. With V trimmed by 4 bases and J by 1 base, 2 bases remained unmatched. The CDR3 runs to 15 residues. This CDR3 is CASSSDRVNTGELFF. The DNA of the CDR3 is TGTGCCAGCAGCTCGGACAGGGTGAACACCGGGGAGCTGTTTTTT.

This sequence joins TRBV6-5 and TRBJ2-1; 7 bases are a match to TRBD2. V trimming: 0 bases; J trimming: 7 bases; junction bases outside the gene matches: 3. The CDR3 has 14 amino acids. Germline V gene lookup returns CDR1 MNHEY and CDR2 SVGAGI. The CDR3 loop reads CASSYSGGDNEQFF. In DNA form, the CDR3 reads TGTGCCAGCAGTTACTCGGGGGGGGATAATGAGCAGTTCTTC.

The chain recombines TRBV7-7 with TRBJ2-1, with D unclear. V was cut by 3 bases and J by 5 bases, with 8 bases left in between. The CDR3 spans 13 residues. Germline CDR1 is SSHAT and CDR2 is FNYEAQ (reference sequence). CDR3 protein: CASSFAMNNEQFF. CDR3 coding DNA: TGTGCCAGCAGCTTTGCTATGAACAATGAGCAGTTCTTC.

This clone was observed a few times. This chain joins TRBV19 and TRBJ1-5, with no clear D. Per germline, CDR1 LNHDA and CDR2 SQIVND (reference sequence). The V end lost 3 bases, the J end lost 1 base, and 10 bases lay between the germline ends. CDR3 length: 15 amino acids. The CDR3 loop is CASSMSPGSNQPQHF. The CDR3 bases are TGTGCCAGTAGTATGTCCCCCGGGAGCAATCAGCCCCAGCATTTT.

This clone has more than one count but fewer than ten. V usage is TRBV4-1 and J usage is TRBJ1-3; 7 nucleotides align to TRBD1. Germline assignment: CDR1 MGHRA and CDR2 YSYEKL. The CDR3 totals 15 residues. The J segment lost 3 bases and the V segment lost 4 bases, leaving 6 bases of the junction unmatched. The CDR3 bases are TGCGCCAGCAGCCCCTCAGGGGGTTATGGAAACACCATATATTTT. It is translated as CASSPSGGYGNTIYF.

The chain uses TRBV7-9 and TRBJ2-7, with a weak D call TRBD2 (6 bases). Germline assignment: CDR1 SEHNR and CDR2 FQNEAQ (reference sequence). V lost 1 base and J 6 bases, leaving 10 bases between the germline ends. The CDR3 has 13 amino acids. CDR3 bases: TGTGCCAGCAGCTTAGTAGCGGCCCGCGAGCAGTACTTC. This sequence encodes CASSLVAAREQYF.

The V gene is TRBV11-3, the J gene TRBJ2-2; a weak D match, TRBD1 (6 bases). The CDR3 loop spans 15 amino acids. Per germline, CDR1 SGHNT and CDR2 YENEEA. Trimming shortened V by 5 bases and J by 1 base, and 11 bases separated the two germline ends. In DNA form, the CDR3 reads TGTGCCAGCAGCCCCGGGACAAAGAACACCGGGGAGCTGTTTTTT. This encodes CASSPGTKNTGELFF. Together with reference TRBV11-3 and TRBJ2-2, the CDR3 gives the full variable domain: EAGVVQSPRYKIIEKKQPVAFWCNPISGHNTLYWYLQNLGQGPELLIRYENEEAVDDSQLPKDRFSAERLKGVDSTLKIQPAELGDSAVYLCASSPGTKNTGELFFGEGSRLTVL.

This chain uses TRBV18 with TRBJ1-2, with TRBD1 identical over 10 bases. The ends lost 1 base at V and 3 bases at J; junction bases unmatched: 5. Germline V CDR1 and CDR2: KGHSH, LQKENI. The length of the CDR3 is 16 residues. The CDR3 here is CASSPLSGTGDYGYTF. CDR3 bases: TGTGCCAGCTCACCACTATCCGGGACAGGGGACTATGGCTACACCTTC.

V gene TRBV28 combines with J gene TRBJ2-7; 9 positions match TRBD1. Germline CDR1 MDHEN, CDR2 SYDVKM. The CDR3 consists of 14 residues. J gave up 1 base and V 6 bases, and 4 bases lay outside the gene matches. The CDR3 DNA sequence: TGTGCCAGCAGCCTACAGGGGGCATCCTACGAGCAGTACTTC. This codes for CASSLQGASYEQYF.

J is TRBJ2-7 and V is TRBV2, with D possibly being TRBD2 (6 bases). V lost 8 bases and J lost 1, with 15 bases in between. The CDR3 extends over 14 amino acids. The germline gives CDR1 SNHLY, CDR2 FYNNEI. CDR3 DNA sequence: TGTGCCAGCGCCCCGGGACTTTATTCCTACGAGCAGTACTTC. This sequence encodes CASAPGLYSYEQYF.

This chain links TRBV30 with TRBJ1-2; 9 positions match TRBD1. Germline CDR1 reads GTSNPN; CDR2 reads SVGIG (reference sequence). V dropped 4 bases and J dropped 5; count of bases not matched to a gene: 11. The CDR3 spans 15 residues. The CDR3 loop is CAWTFSSGTGYGYTF. In nucleotides, the CDR3 is TGTGCCTGGACTTTCTCCTCCGGGACAGGGTATGGCTACACCTTC.

J is TRBJ1-2 and V is TRBV5-4, with TRBD1 identical over 8 bases. CDR3 length: 15 residues. V was pared by 4 bases and J by 1 base, with 6 bases of the junction left unmatched. Per germline, CDR1 SGHNT and CDR2 YYREEE (reference sequence). The CDR3 reads CASSGQGWYNYGYTF. CDR3 bases: TGTGCCAGCAGCGGACAGGGTTGGTATAACTATGGCTACACCTTC. Supplemented by reference TRBV5-4 and TRBJ1-2, the full variable domain reads ETGVTQSPTHLIKTRGQQVTLRCSSQSGHNTVSWYQQALGQGPQFIFQYYREEENGRGNFPPRFSGLQFPNYSSELNVNALELDDSALYLCASSGQGWYNYGYTFGSGTRLTVV.

The chain employs TRBV6-1 and TRBJ2-7; no firm D call. Germline CDR1 MNHNS, CDR2 SASEGT. Trimming stripped 2 bases from V and 6 bases from J, with 14 bases between. The CDR3 has 14 amino acids. The CDR3 sequence is CASSEILVSGEQYF. The CDR3 DNA is TGTGCCAGCAGTGAAATCTTAGTTTCGGGCGAGCAGTACTTC.

V and J are TRBV2 and TRBJ2-1; 7 bases line up with TRBD1. V trimming: 8 bases; J trimming: 8 bases; junction bases outside the gene matches: 3. The germline V gene has CDR1 SNHLY and CDR2 FYNNEI. The CDR3 covers 11 residues. As DNA, the CDR3 is TGTGCCAGCGGGACAGCCGATGAGCAGTTCTTC. Amino acids: CASGTADEQFF.

The chain links TRBV7-3 to TRBJ1-2; D not resolved. CDR3 length equals 14 residues. Between the trimmed V and J ends, which lost 0 bases and 3 bases, there was a span of 8 bases. Germline V gene data show CDR1 as SGHTA and CDR2 as FQGTGA. This chain's CDR3 is CASSLTSQDYGYTF. In DNA, the CDR3 is TGTGCCAGCAGCTTAACGAGCCAGGACTATGGCTACACCTTC.

CDR3 in amino acids: CSVNVARDTQYF. In nucleotides, the CDR3 is TGCAGCGTGAATGTAGCGAGAGATACGCAGTATTTT. This chain uses TRBV29-1 with TRBJ2-3; TRBD2 might be the D (5 bases). Germline V gives CDR1 SQVTM, CDR2 ANQGSEA. This CDR3 has 12 residues. Trimming shortened V by 6 bases and J by 5 bases, and 12 bases separated the two germline ends.

V is TRBV7-6 and J is TRBJ1-2, with 8 bases that match TRBD1. The V segment lost 5 bases and the J segment 2 bases; nucleotides outside the gene matches: 1. CDR1 and CDR2 (germline): SGHVS, FNYEAQ. CDR3 length: 13 residues. The CDR3 DNA is TGTGCCAGCAGCCGGACAGGGAACTATGGCTACACCTTC. This encodes CASSRTGNYGYTF.

The chain is built from TRBV5-1 and TRBJ2-7; no firm D call. The V and J ends lost 2 bases and 2 bases respectively, with 5 bases between them. The germline gives CDR1 SGHRS, CDR2 YFSETQ. The CDR3 extends over 12 amino acids. This CDR3 reads CASSFDTYEQYF. The DNA of the CDR3 is TGCGCCAGCAGCTTTGACACCTACGAGCAGTACTTC.

The chain carries TRBV15 and TRBJ1-3; unclear D gene. The V and J ends lost 0 bases and 0 bases respectively, with 9 bases between them. The CDR3 sequence is 16 residues long. Germline assignment: CDR1 LNHNV and CDR2 YYDKDF (reference sequence). The CDR3 sequence is CATSRDLTSSGNTIYF. DNA of the CDR3: TGTGCCACCAGCAGAGATCTAACTAGCTCTGGAAACACCATATATTTT.

The V gene is TRBV4-1, the J gene TRBJ2-3; D might be TRBD2 (5 bases). The CDR3 has 14 residues. Looked up from germline, CDR1 is MGHRA and CDR2 is YSYEKL. V shed 6 bases and J shed 5 bases, with 15 bases lying between them. The CDR3 spells CASSGLDMGDTQYF. CDR3 DNA sequence: TGCGCCAGCAGTGGACTGGATATGGGAGATACGCAGTATTTT.

This clone was seen a few times. The chain carries TRBV14 and TRBJ2-7; a weak D match, TRBD2 (5 bases). V was pared by 1 base and J by 2 bases, with 12 bases between. In germline, CDR1 is SGHDN, CDR2 FVKESK. The CDR3 extends over 15 amino acids. The CDR3 bases are TGTGCCAGCAGCCAAGGACAAGGAGGCACCTACGAGCAGTACTTC. Its translation is CASSQGQGGTYEQYF. The whole variable domain, remainder taken from reference TRBV14 and TRBJ2-7, is EAGVTQFPSHSVIEKGQTVTLRCDPISGHDNLYWYRRVMGKEIKFLLHFVKESKQDESGMPNNRFLAERTGGTYSTLKVQPAELEDSGVYFCASSQGQGGTYEQYFGPGTRLTVT.

The chain joins TRBV29-1 to TRBJ1-1, with a weak D call TRBD1 (6 bases). CDR3 length: 12 amino acids. The germline V gene has CDR1 SQVTM and CDR2 ANQGSEA. The ends were cut back, 7 bases at V and 4 bases at J, with 13 bases in the middle. CDR3 amino acids: CSANREGTEAFF. The DNA for the CDR3 is TGCAGCGCCAACAGGGAGGGCACTGAAGCTTTCTTT. Variable domain in full (rest from reference TRBV29-1 and TRBJ1-1): SAVISQKPSRDICQRGTSLTIQCQVDSQVTMMFWYRQQPGQSLTLIATANQGSEATYESGFVIDKFPISRPNLTFSTLTVSNMSPEDSSIYLCSANREGTEAFFGQGTRLTVV.